This T cell receptor beta chain is from a study of graft-versus-host responses after intestinal transplantation. Study-wide context: Isolated intestinal, liver-intestinal, or multivisceral transplants had been given to the recipients. Anti-thymocyte globulin was used for induction in all recipients, who then took tacrolimus and steroids for approximately 3 years.

This table comes from immunoSEQ multiplex PCR, and its TCRdb copy is limited to in-frame clones, with some not included. The sample records some 14,000 clones, around 87% being singletons. Bone marrow taken after transplant came from the posterior iliac crest or from another site that was chosen by the physician. The sequenced sample was bone marrow, obtained nearly 130 days after intestinal transplantation. The sequence came from a human patient who received an intestinal transplant, so some T cells may come from the graft donor.

The CDR3 region has the DNA TGTGCCAGCAATGATGGCAGCTACAATGAGCAGTTCTTC. Amino acid sequence: CASNDGSYNEQFF. The rearrangement joins TRBV2 to TRBJ2-1; no definite D call. CDR1 and CDR2 (germline): SNHLY, FYNNEI. The V gene lost 7 bases and the J gene lost 3 bases, with 10 bases spanning the gap. The CDR3 sequence is 13 residues long.